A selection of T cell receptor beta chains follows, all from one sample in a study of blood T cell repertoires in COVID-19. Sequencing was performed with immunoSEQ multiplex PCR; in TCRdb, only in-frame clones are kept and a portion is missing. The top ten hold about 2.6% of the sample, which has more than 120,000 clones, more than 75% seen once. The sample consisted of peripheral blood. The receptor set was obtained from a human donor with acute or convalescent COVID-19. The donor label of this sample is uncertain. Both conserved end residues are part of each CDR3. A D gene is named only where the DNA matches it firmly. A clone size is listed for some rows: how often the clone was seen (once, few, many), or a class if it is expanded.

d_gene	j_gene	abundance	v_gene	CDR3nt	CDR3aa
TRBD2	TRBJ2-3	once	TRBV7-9	TGTGCCAGCAGCTTTAGCGGGAGGAACACAGATACGCAGTATTTT	CASSFSGRNTDTQYF
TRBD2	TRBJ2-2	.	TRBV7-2	TGTGCCAGCAGCCCGGGACTAGCGGGGAACACCGGGGAGCTGTTTTTT	CASSPGLAGNTGELFF
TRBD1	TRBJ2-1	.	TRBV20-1	TGCAGTGCTAGTGGACAGGGGGCGACGAATGAGCAGTTCTTC	CSASGQGATNEQFF
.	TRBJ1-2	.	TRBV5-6	TGTGCCAGCAGCTTTTCCGACAGAGGCTATGGCTACACCTTC	CASSFSDRGYGYTF
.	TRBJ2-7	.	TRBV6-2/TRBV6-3	TGTGCCAGCAGTTACATCAACGGGGTCTACGAGCAGTACTTC	CASSYINGVYEQYF
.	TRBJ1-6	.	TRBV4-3	TGCGCCAGCAGCCAAGCACTTGGGAGAAATTCACCCCTCCACTTT	CASSQALGRNSPLHF
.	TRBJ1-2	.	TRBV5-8	TGTGCCAGCAGCGGGCAGGGCTTTTATGGCTACACCTTC	CASSGQGFYGYTF
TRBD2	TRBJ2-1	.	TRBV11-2	TGTGCCAGCAGCACTGGGGGGGGGACCGGACCGTACAATGAGCAGTTCTTC	CASSTGGGTGPYNEQFF
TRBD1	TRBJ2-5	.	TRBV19	TGTGCCACCGCGACCAGGGGGCAGGCAGAGACCCAGTACTTC	CATATRGQAETQYF
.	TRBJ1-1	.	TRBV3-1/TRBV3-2	TGTGCCAGCAGCTCCCAGGGCGGCACTGAAGCTTTCTTT	CASSSQGGTEAFF
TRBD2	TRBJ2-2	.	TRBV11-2	TGTGCCAGCAGCGTTAGCGGGACCGGGGAGCTGTTTTTT	CASSVSGTGELFF
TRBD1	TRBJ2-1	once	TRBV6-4	TGTGCCAGCAGCCTAAATCCCGGGACAGGGGGAGTCTATGAGCAGTTCTTC	CASSLNPGTGGVYEQFF
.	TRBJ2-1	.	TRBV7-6	TGTGCCAGCAGCTTAGGTACTAGTATTAGTATTTCCTACAATGAGCAGTTCTTC	CASSLGTSISISYNEQFF
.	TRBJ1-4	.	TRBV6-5	TGTGCCAGCAGTTCCACGACAGGTTTTAATGAAAAACTGTTTTTT	CASSSTTGFNEKLFF
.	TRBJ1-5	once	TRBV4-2	TGTGCCAGCAGCCAAGATACGGGGTCCCATAGCAATCAGCCCCAGCATTTT	CASSQDTGSHSNQPQHF
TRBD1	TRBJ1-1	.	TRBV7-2	TGTGCCAGCAGCTCCGCGGGACAGGGTACTGAAGCTTTCTTT	CASSSAGQGTEAFF
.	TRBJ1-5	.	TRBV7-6	TGTGCCAGCAGCTTAGGTGGGGGCCTACATAGCAATCAGCCCCAGCATTTT	CASSLGGGLHSNQPQHF
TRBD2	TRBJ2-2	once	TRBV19	TGTGCCAGTAGTTCTAGCGGGAGTTACACCGGGGAGCTGTTTTTT	CASSSSGSYTGELFF
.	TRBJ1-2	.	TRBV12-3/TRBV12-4	TGTGCCAGCAGTCCAACAGGGTTGCGTGGCTACACCTTC	CASSPTGLRGYTF
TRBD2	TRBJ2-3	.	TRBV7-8	TGTGCCAGCAGCTCACTAGCGGGCCGCAGCACAGATACGCAGTATTTT	CASSSLAGRSTDTQYF
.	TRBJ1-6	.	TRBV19	TGTGCCAGTAGTACGGACAGAGAGCGTGGATCGTGGACCCTCCACTTT	CASSTDRERGSWTLHF
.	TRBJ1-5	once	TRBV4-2	TGTGCCAGCAGCCAAGATTGGCAGGGCAATCAGCCCCAGCATTTT	CASSQDWQGNQPQHF
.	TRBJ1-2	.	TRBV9	TGTGCCAGCAGCGTGGGTCAGGGAGCGGGTGGCTACACCTTC	CASSVGQGAGGYTF
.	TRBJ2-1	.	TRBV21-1	TGTGCCAGCAGCAAAGAGGCGGAACCTTACAATGAGCAGTTCTTC	CASSKEAEPYNEQFF
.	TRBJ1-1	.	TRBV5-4	TGTGCCAGCAGCTTGACCAGGGACACTGAAGCTTTCTTT	CASSLTRDTEAFF
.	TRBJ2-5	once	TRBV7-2	TGTGCCAGCAGCTTAGACGGTGCGTACCAAGAGACCCAGTACTTC	CASSLDGAYQETQYF
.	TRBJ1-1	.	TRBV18	TGTGCCAGCTCACCACCGATTGAGGGAGGTAAAACTGAAGCTTTCTTT	CASSPPIEGGKTEAFF
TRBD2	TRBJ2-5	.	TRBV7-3	TGTGCCAGCAGCCCAACGGGGGGGGAAGAGACCCAGTACTTC	CASSPTGGEETQYF
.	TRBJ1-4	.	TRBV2	TGTGCCAGCAGGCGGATGATTTATGGTGAAAAACTGTTTTTT	CASRRMIYGEKLFF
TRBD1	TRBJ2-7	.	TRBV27	TGTGCCAGCAGCCAAGGACGGACAGGTTACTACGAGCAGTACTTC	CASSQGRTGYYEQYF
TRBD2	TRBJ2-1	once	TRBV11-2	TGTGCCAGCAGCGTCGGGACTAGCGGAAATAATGAGCAGTTCTTC	CASSVGTSGNNEQFF
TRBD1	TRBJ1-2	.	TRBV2	TGTGCCAGCAGGCGGGACAGCAACTATGGCTACACCTTC	CASRRDSNYGYTF
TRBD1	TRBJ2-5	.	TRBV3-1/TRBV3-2	TGTGCCAGCAGCCGGAAGGGACAGGGTTTACAGACCCAGTACTTC	CASSRKGQGLQTQYF
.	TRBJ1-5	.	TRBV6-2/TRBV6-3	TGTGCCAGCAGTCAAGGACAGATCAATCAGCCCCAGCATTTT	CASSQGQINQPQHF
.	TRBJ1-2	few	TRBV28	TGTGCCAGCAGTTTATTGGGGGGGTTCTATGGCTACACCTTC	CASSLLGGFYGYTF
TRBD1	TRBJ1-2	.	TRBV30	TGTGCCTGGGGCCGGGACAGGCCTTATGGCTACACCTTC	CAWGRDRPYGYTF
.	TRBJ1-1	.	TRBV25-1	TGTGCCAGCAGTGTAGGAGGGCGAACTGAAGCTTTCTTT	CASSVGGRTEAFF
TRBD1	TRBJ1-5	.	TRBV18	TGTGCCAGCTCACCACAGGGGGCTAAGAATCAGCCCCAGCATTTT	CASSPQGAKNQPQHF
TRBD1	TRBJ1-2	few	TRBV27	TGTGCCAGCAGTTTCGGACAGGGGGTTGGCTACACCTTC	CASSFGQGVGYTF
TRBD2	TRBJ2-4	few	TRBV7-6	TGTGCCAGCAGCCCTACTAGCGGGAGGGTAAACATTCAGTACTTC	CASSPTSGRVNIQYF
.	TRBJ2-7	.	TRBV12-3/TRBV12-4	TGTGCCAGCAGTTTATACAGGGACGAGCAGTACTTC	CASSLYRDEQYF
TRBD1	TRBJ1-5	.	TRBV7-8	TGTGCCAGCACCTCACAGGGGGATCAGCCCCAGCATTTT	CASTSQGDQPQHF
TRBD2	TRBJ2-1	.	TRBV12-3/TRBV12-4	TGTGCCAGCAGTCTAGCGGGGGGGAATGAGCAGTTCTTC	CASSLAGGNEQFF
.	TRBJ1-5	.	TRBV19	TGTGCCAGTAACCTGGGGCAGAACAATCAGCCCCAGCATTTT	CASNLGQNNQPQHF
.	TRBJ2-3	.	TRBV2	TGTGCCAGCAATTCCGGTTCCCCTTTCTTCACAGATACGCAGTATTTT	CASNSGSPFFTDTQYF
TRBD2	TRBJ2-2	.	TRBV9	TGTGCCAGCTCCGCTAGCGGGAGGGGGGCCACCGGGGAGCTGTTTTTT	CASSASGRGATGELFF
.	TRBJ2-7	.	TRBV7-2	TGTGCCAGCAGCTCCTCTAGCGTTTACTACGAGCAGTACTTC	CASSSSSVYYEQYF
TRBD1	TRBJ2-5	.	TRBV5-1	TGCGCCAGCAGCCTCCTGCCGGGACAGCAAGAGACCCAGTACTTC	CASSLLPGQQETQYF
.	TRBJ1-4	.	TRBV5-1	TGCGCCAGCAGCTTGGCCCAGGGAGGGCCACAAAAACTGTTTTTT	CASSLAQGGPQKLFF
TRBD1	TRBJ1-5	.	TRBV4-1	TGCGCCAGCAGCCAAGGGACGTCAGGGGGGTGGAATCAGCCCCAGCATTTT	CASSQGTSGGWNQPQHF
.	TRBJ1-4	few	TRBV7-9	TGTGCCAGCAGCTTCGGGACAAGCGAAAAACTGTTTTTT	CASSFGTSEKLFF
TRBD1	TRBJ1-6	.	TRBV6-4	TGTGCCAGCAGAACAGGGGCCGGTTCACCCCTCCACTTT	CASRTGAGSPLHF
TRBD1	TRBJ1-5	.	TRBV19	TGTGCCAGTAGTACTGGGACAGGAAATCAGCCCCAGCATTTT	CASSTGTGNQPQHF
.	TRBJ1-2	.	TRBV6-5	TGTGCCAGCAGACATGAATCTAACTATGGCTACACCTTC	CASRHESNYGYTF